The 10 T cell receptor beta chains below come from one sample, sequenced in a study of shared clonotypes between healthy human individuals (dated by TCRdb to about 2020). Libraries were constructed by the immunoSEQ multiplex PCR assay. TCRdb retrieved this table from immuneACCESS and kept in-frame rearrangements only. Not all clones are present; in checked studies, unresolved V genes account for under half, and no reason is known for the remainder. The sample profile shows 1.5 million to 1.9 million clones; approximately 98% of them were found once. The ten top clones hold about 0.42% of the sample. The sample consisted of naive CD4+ T cells sorted from blood. The cell subset or site label of this sample denotes: CD45RA+ positively selected. Receptors originate from a man aged 30-40 years in good health.

V gene TRBV7-6 combines with J gene TRBJ2-1; TRBD2 is a possible D gene (6 bases). The V end lost 1 base, the J end lost 5 bases, and 12 bases lay between the germline ends. The CDR3 has 15 amino acids. CDR1 and CDR2 from the germline V gene are SGHVS and FNYEAQ. The CDR3 DNA follows: TGTGCCAGCAGCTTAGTTTTTGCGGGGCACAATGAGCAGTTCTTC. It specifies CASSLVFAGHNEQFF.

This chain links TRBV7-2 with TRBJ1-3, with no clear D. The CDR3 is 14 amino acids. Germline V CDR1 and CDR2: SGHTA, FQGNSA. V lost 6 bases to trimming and J lost 1 base, with 10 bases between them. CDR3 sequence (DNA): TGTGCCAGCAGATTCGGGCAGTCTGGAAACACCATATATTTT. Translated, it gives CASRFGQSGNTIYF.

The chain carries TRBV11-3 and TRBJ1-2, with 8 bases that match TRBD1. This CDR3 comprises 13 residues. V lost 5 bases, J lost 8 bases, and 7 bases stayed unmatched. Germline loops: CDR1 SGHNT, CDR2 YENEEA. The DNA for the CDR3 is TGTGCCAGCAGCCACGACAGGGGTGAAGGCTACACCTTC. As protein: CASSHDRGEGYTF.

CDR3 residues: CASSKTGAPNEKLFF. The CDR3 nucleotides are TGTGCCAGCAGCAAAACAGGGGCCCCAAATGAAAAACTGTTTTTT. The chain is built from TRBV7-9 and TRBJ1-4; 7 positions agree with TRBD1. CDR1 and CDR2 (germline): SEHNR, FQNEAQ (reference sequence). The CDR3 spans 15 residues. Trimming at V came to 5 bases and at J to 5 bases, leaving 8 bases not matched to a gene.

This rearrangement joins TRBV28 to TRBJ2-4; D gene ambiguous. CDR1 and CDR2 from the germline V gene are MDHEN and SYDVKM. The CDR3 runs to 15 residues. Trimming shortened V by 3 bases and J by 0 bases, and 9 bases separated the two germline ends. The CDR3 bases are TGTGCCAGCAGTTTCGAAGACGGAGCCAAAAACATTCAGTACTTC. The encoded protein is CASSFEDGAKNIQYF.

The CDR3 loop is CATSREVGDGEKLFF. In nucleotides, the CDR3 is TGTGCCACCAGCAGAGAAGTTGGAGACGGGGAAAAACTGTTTTTT. V usage is TRBV15 and J usage is TRBJ1-4; D is unclear. The CDR3 extends over 15 amino acids. V gave up 0 bases and J gave up 8 bases, with 13 bases separating them. The V gene's germline CDR1 is LNHNV and CDR2 YYDKDF (reference sequence).

This clone appeared a single time. The chain combines TRBV5-4 with TRBJ2-3; possibly TRBD2 for D (5 bases). V lost 4 bases and J lost 0, with 15 bases in between. The germline V gene encodes CDR1 SGHNT and CDR2 YYREEE (reference sequence). The CDR3 has 16 residues. The CDR3 protein is CASSPHLSGSTDTQYF. CDR3 nucleotide sequence: TGTGCCAGCAGCCCCCATCTGAGCGGAAGCACAGATACGCAGTATTTT.

The rearrangement joins TRBV9 to TRBJ1-1; the D gene is possibly TRBD1 (6 bases). CDR1 and CDR2 (germline): SGDLS, YYNGEE. V was shortened by 5 bases and J by 2 bases, with 19 bases between the two germline ends. CDR3 length equals 16 residues. This CDR3 reads CASSRVVTGRNTEAFF. The CDR3 nucleotides read TGTGCCAGCAGTCGAGTGGTGACAGGACGCAACACTGAAGCTTTCTTT.

This clone appeared a single time. This chain connects TRBV4-1 to TRBJ2-7, with TRBD1 as a possible D gene (5 bases). V shed 4 bases and J shed 5 bases, with 18 bases lying between them. There are 15 residues in the CDR3. Looked up from germline, CDR1 is MGHRA and CDR2 is YSYEKL. CDR3 DNA sequence: TGCGCCAGCAGCCTCACCCGGACATCAGGAGACGAGCAGTACTTC. Its translation: CASSLTRTSGDEQYF.

The chain links TRBV6-5 to TRBJ2-3, with D maybe TRBD2 (7 bases). Trimming cost V 1 base and J 1 base, with 9 bases left between them. Germline-derived CDR1 and CDR2 are MNHEY and SVGAGI. The CDR3 runs to 15 residues. The CDR3 nucleotides read TGTGCCAGCAGTTACTTGGGGGGGCGCACAGATACGCAGTATTTT. This codes for CASSYLGGRTDTQYF.